The 9 T cell receptor beta chains reported below all come from one sample, sequenced in a study of T cell repertoires in cytomegalovirus infection. TCRdb processed the reads anew with MiXCR; each CDR3 protein has one entry. The data show 480,000 or so distinct CDR3 sequences, around 11% seen once. The sequenced material came from PBMCs. These receptors all stem from a human donor in good health (CMV status not recorded). Some clones in this sample may be carry-over from other donors' samples.

This clonotype was observed many times. The chain is built from TRBV6-2 or TRBV6-3 and TRBJ1-5; perhaps TRBD1 as D (5 bases). Germline lookup yields CDR1 MNHEY and CDR2 SVGEGT. V was pared by 6 bases and J by 4 bases, with 13 bases between. The CDR3 totals 14 residues. The CDR3 sequence: CASRVQVPNQPQHF. CDR3 bases: TGTGCCAGCAGAGTACAGGTGCCGAATCAGCCCCAGCATTTT.

This clonotype was recorded at least ten times. For the CDR3, the DNA is TGTGCCAGCAGCCCGACAGTTCGGGGCTACACCTTC. Translating gives CASSPTVRGYTF. This chain links TRBV28 with TRBJ1-2; tentatively, D is TRBD1 (5 bases). The CDR3 contains 12 residues. With 6 bases removed from V and 8 bases from J, the gap between germline ends came to 13 bases. Germline CDR1 is MDHEN and CDR2 is SYDVKM.

Only one count was recorded for this clonotype. The chain joins TRBV27 to TRBJ2-6, with 8 bases matching TRBD2. From germline, CDR1 is MNHEY and CDR2 SMNVEV (reference sequence). Unmatched junction bases numbered 10, after V lost 6 bases and J lost 0 bases. CDR3 length: 18 amino acids. The CDR3 DNA sequence: TGTGCCAGCAGATTGGGCGGGGGGCGCCTCTCTGGGGCCAACGTCCTGACTTTC. It is translated as CASRLGGGRLSGANVLTF.

This clonotype was observed at least ten times. One end of the junction does not line up with germline, which may come from a read error. For the CDR3, the DNA is TGTGCCAGCAGTCTACTAGCGGGAGCATACAATGAGCAGTTCTTC. This translates into CASSLLAGAYNEQFF. This chain connects TRBV5-1 to TRBJ2-1, with 11 bases lining up with TRBD2. Per the germline V gene, CDR1 is SGHRS and CDR2 is YFSETQ. This CDR3 is built from 15 residues.

There are many counts of this clonotype. The chain combines TRBV6-2 or TRBV6-3 with TRBJ2-1, with 10 bases matching TRBD2. Germline assignment: CDR1 MNHEY and CDR2 SVGEGT. V was pared by 6 bases and J by 2 bases, with 7 bases of the junction left unmatched. The CDR3 has 16 amino acids. This CDR3 reads CASSLGAGGPYNEQFF. As DNA, the CDR3 is TGTGCCAGCAGCCTCGGAGCGGGAGGGCCCTACAATGAGCAGTTCTTC.

V is TRBV6-1 and J is TRBJ2-7; 9 bases align to TRBD2. J was trimmed by 0 bases and V by 4 bases; bases with no gene match: 7. This CDR3 has 16 residues. Per the germline V gene, CDR1 is MNHNS and CDR2 is SASEGT. In DNA, the CDR3 is TGTGCCAGCAGTGCAGGCCTAGCGGGGCTCTCCTACGAGCAGTACTTC. Translating it yields CASSAGLAGLSYEQYF.

The rearrangement joins TRBV20-1 to TRBJ2-5, with 7 bases lining up with TRBD2. The length of the CDR3 is 14 residues. Trimming cost V 7 bases and J 0 bases; bases outside gene matches: 8. The germline V gene encodes CDR1 DFQATT and CDR2 SNEGSKA (reference sequence). CDR3 bases: TGCAGTGTTCCGCCAGCGGGGTACCAAGAGACCCAGTACTTC. It codes for CSVPPAGYQETQYF.

This clonotype was observed a handful of times. This sequence joins TRBV28 and TRBJ2-1; D may be TRBD2 (5 bases). V dropped 5 bases and J dropped 3 bases, with 14 bases sitting between them. The length of the CDR3 is 15 residues. The germline V gene encodes CDR1 MDHEN and CDR2 SYDVKM. The CDR3, as DNA: TGTGCCAGCAGTCCAAACGCAGGAGGCTACAATGAGCAGTTCTTC. Translated, it gives CASSPNAGGYNEQFF. The full variable domain, completed using reference TRBV28 and TRBJ2-1, is DVKVTQSSRYLVKRTGEKVFLECVQDMDHENMFWYRQDPGLGLRLIYFSYDVKMKEKGDIPEGYSVSREKKERFSLILESASTNQTSMYLCASSPNAGGYNEQFFGPGTRLTVL.

This clonotype was seen ten or more times. The gene calls are TRBV7-2 and TRBJ2-3; D gene unclear. CDR1 is SGHTA, CDR2 FQGNSA, per germline. The CDR3 length is 13 residues. V dropped 3 bases and J dropped 0 bases, with 4 bases sitting between them. The CDR3 region is CASSFYSTDTQYF. The CDR3 DNA follows: TGTGCCAGCAGCTTTTACAGCACAGATACGCAGTATTTT.